The 28 T cell receptor beta chains given below trace back to one sample, sequenced in a study of T cell changes during pregnancy in multiple sclerosis. Sequenced by immunoSEQ multiplex PCR; TCRdb stores in-frame clones only, minus some. Seen here are about 89,000 clones, over 85% observed once, and the top ten hold around 1.8%. Sequencing used peripheral blood, obtained after pregnancy. These receptor sequences come from a female donor in good health, enrolled as a control in a pregnancy study.

This clone was detected only once. The genes are TRBV4-1 and TRBJ2-1, with D perhaps TRBD1 (6 bases). The ends were cut back, 5 bases at V and 4 bases at J, with 6 bases in the middle. Germline-derived CDR1 and CDR2 are MGHRA and YSYEKL. The CDR3 loop spans 12 amino acids. The CDR3 is CASSGQYNEQFF. CDR3 DNA sequence: TGCGCCAGCAGCGGACAGTACAATGAGCAGTTCTTC.

The chain couples TRBV19 to TRBJ2-4; possibly TRBD2 for D (5 bases). Trimming pared 3 bases from V and 2 bases from J, leaving 11 bases between. The germline gives CDR1 LNHDA, CDR2 SQIVND (reference sequence). This CDR3 has 15 amino acids. As DNA, the CDR3 is TGTGCCAGTAGTATCCCGGCCGGGACCAAAAACATTCAGTACTTC. Protein sequence: CASSIPAGTKNIQYF.

The chain joins TRBV6-5 to TRBJ2-7, with D uncertain. Trimming removed 0 bases at V and 3 bases at J, with 6 bases between. The length of the CDR3 is 13 residues. Germline V gene lookup returns CDR1 MNHEY and CDR2 SVGAGI. This chain's CDR3 is CASSYSEIYEQYF. In DNA, the CDR3 is TGTGCCAGCAGTTACTCCGAGATCTACGAGCAGTACTTC.

The chain carries TRBV30 and TRBJ1-2; 10 nucleotides line up with TRBD1. CDR3 length equals 14 residues. J was trimmed by 4 bases and V by 5 bases; bases with no gene match: 7. Germline V gives CDR1 GTSNPN, CDR2 SVGIG (reference sequence). The CDR3 region is CAWGSGTGAYGYTF. CDR3 bases: TGTGCCTGGGGGTCCGGGACAGGGGCCTATGGCTACACCTTC.

V gene TRBV9 combines with J gene TRBJ1-3, with D uncertain. Germline V lookup: CDR1 SGDLS, CDR2 YYNGEE. Trimming stripped 4 bases from V and 0 bases from J, with 11 bases between. This CDR3 comprises 15 residues. DNA for the CDR3: TGTGCCAGCAGCCCGCGACTGGGCTCTGGAAACACCATATATTTT. Translation gives CASSPRLGSGNTIYF.

The chain is built from TRBV21-1 and TRBJ2-3; TRBD1 is the table's D call, not checked against the DNA. TRBV21-1 is reported as a pseudogene. The CDR3 totals 17 residues. The CDR3 DNA reads TGTGCCAGCAGCAGACCTCCGGGACAGGGGGTTGTGGATACGCAGTATTTT. Translating it yields CASSRPPGQGVVDTQYF.

V usage is TRBV7-9 and J usage is TRBJ2-7; no firm D call. The CDR3 extends over 14 amino acids. The V end was cut by 5 bases, the J end by 0 bases, with 11 bases between. Germline CDR1 is SEHNR and CDR2 is FQNEAQ (reference sequence). The CDR3 loop reads CASSPGSASYEQYF. For the CDR3, the DNA is TGTGCCAGCAGCCCCGGAAGCGCCTCCTACGAGCAGTACTTC.

The gene calls are TRBV2 and TRBJ2-3; D gene uncertain. The germline gives CDR1 SNHLY, CDR2 FYNNEI. V lost 1 base and J lost 2, with 10 bases in between. The CDR3 extends over 15 amino acids. CDR3 in amino acids: CASSEGPNDTDTQYF. In DNA, the CDR3 is TGTGCCAGCAGTGAAGGGCCGAATGACACAGATACGCAGTATTTT.

This sequence joins TRBV7-2 and TRBJ2-7, with TRBD2 as a possible D gene (7 bases). Trimming stripped 6 bases from V and 0 bases from J, with 21 bases between. The CDR3 length is 17 residues. Germline V gene lookup returns CDR1 SGHTA and CDR2 FQGNSA. The CDR3 nucleotides are TGTGCCAGCAGAAGGGGGAGGGGCTCACTGAGCTCCTACGAGCAGTACTTC. Translation: CASRRGRGSLSSYEQYF.

The chain employs TRBV27 and TRBJ2-3; 7 nucleotides line up with TRBD2. The junction had 11 bases not matched to a gene; V was cut back by 5 bases and J by 0 bases. The germline CDR1 and CDR2 sequences are MNHEY and SMNVEV (reference sequence). This CDR3 is built from 17 residues. CDR3 residues: CASSPRLAYTSTDTQYF. The CDR3 DNA reads as TGTGCCAGCAGTCCCAGACTAGCTTACACTAGCACAGATACGCAGTATTTT.

CDR3 nucleotide sequence: TGTGCCAGCAGCGCCTCAGTTTACGAGCAGTACTTC. Translating it yields CASSASVYEQYF. This sequence joins TRBV21-1 and TRBJ2-7; the table's D call, TRBD1, was not checked against the DNA. TRBV21-1 is marked as a pseudogene. The CDR3 covers 12 residues.

Remarks on this clone: The sample holds other DNA sequences that translate to the same CDR3. This chain links TRBV29-1 with TRBJ2-5; 8 bases fit TRBD1. After removal of 6 bases from V and 5 bases from J, the junction contained 5 bases not matched to a gene. The CDR3 covers 12 residues. The germline CDR1 and CDR2 sequences are SQVTM and ANQGSEA. The CDR3 DNA follows: TGCAGCGTAGAGACAGGGGCGGAGACCCAGTACTTC. This encodes CSVETGAETQYF.

This sequence joins TRBV6-5 and TRBJ1-2; 8 bases match TRBD1. Unmatched junction bases numbered 15, after V lost 7 bases and J lost 8 bases. CDR1 is MNHEY, CDR2 SVGAGI, per germline. The CDR3 runs to 15 residues. CDR3 region: CASTRGGQGASGYTF. Written as DNA, the CDR3 is TGTGCCAGCACCCGCGGTGGGCAGGGGGCGAGCGGCTACACCTTC.

This chain links TRBV7-2 with TRBJ2-2, with D unclear. Germline lookup yields CDR1 SGHTA and CDR2 FQGNSA. Between the trimmed V and J ends, which lost 5 bases and 7 bases, there was a span of 11 bases. The CDR3 has 13 residues. The CDR3 here is CASSPAGIGELFF. In DNA form, the CDR3 reads TGTGCCAGCAGCCCAGCAGGAATCGGGGAGCTGTTTTTT.

This clone is a singleton in its sample. The rearrangement joins TRBV6-5 to TRBJ2-3, with D possibly TRBD1 on 5 matching bases. The germline V and J ends were trimmed by 0 bases and 6 bases, with 10 bases remaining between them. This CDR3 region has 14 residues. Germline loops: CDR1 MNHEY, CDR2 SVGAGI. Here the CDR3 DNA reads TGTGCCAGCAGTTACTCGAACCAGGGTGATACGCAGTATTTT. Protein sequence: CASSYSNQGDTQYF.

The rearrangement joins TRBV18 to TRBJ2-7, with a tentative D call TRBD1 (6 bases). Deletions cut 4 bases from V and 0 bases from J, with 7 bases between. The CDR3 covers 13 residues. Germline loops: CDR1 KGHSH, CDR2 LQKENI. The CDR3 reads CASSRDTSYEQYF. The CDR3, as DNA: TGTGCCAGCTCACGGGACACCTCCTACGAGCAGTACTTC.

The chain is built from TRBV19 and TRBJ2-7, with D possibly matching TRBD1 (6 bases). The germline V gene has CDR1 LNHDA and CDR2 SQIVND (reference sequence). The CDR3 extends over 15 amino acids. With 0 bases removed from V and 0 bases from J, the gap between germline ends came to 9 bases. The CDR3 reads CASSIDARGSYEQYF. CDR3 sequence (DNA): TGTGCCAGTAGTATAGACGCCAGGGGCTCCTACGAGCAGTACTTC. Full variable domain (outside the CDR3, taken from reference TRBV19 and TRBJ2-7): DGGITQSPKYLFRKEGQNVTLSCEQNLNHDAMYWYRQDPGQGLRLIYYSQIVNDFQKGDIAEGYSVSREKKESFPLTVTSAQKNPTAFYLCASSIDARGSYEQYFGPGTRLTVT.

This sequence joins TRBV6-6 and TRBJ2-3; D might be TRBD2 (5 bases). CDR1 is MNHNY, CDR2 SVGAGI, per germline (reference sequence). Trimming left V 6 bases short and J 6 bases short, with 7 bases between. The CDR3 is 11 amino acids. CDR3 in amino acids: CASSRGDTQYF. The CDR3 region has the DNA TGTGCCAGCAGCCGCGGGGATACGCAGTATTTT.

This sequence joins TRBV5-1 and TRBJ2-6; TRBD1 might be the D (5 bases). This CDR3 is 15 amino acids long. The V end was cut by 1 base, the J end by 2 bases, with 7 bases between. Germline CDR1 reads SGHRS; CDR2 reads YFSETQ. The CDR3 here is CASSLRGPGANVLTF. The CDR3 DNA sequence: TGCGCCAGCAGCTTGAGGGGTCCTGGGGCCAACGTCCTGACTTTC.

This clone was recorded once. V gene TRBV19 combines with J gene TRBJ2-3; 7 bases agree with TRBD2. CDR1 is LNHDA and CDR2 is SQIVND in the germline V gene (reference sequence). With V trimmed by 2 bases and J by 4 bases, 12 bases remained unmatched. This CDR3 comprises 17 residues. CDR3 sequence (DNA): TGTGCCAGTAGTATATTCGTTTCTGCGGGAGTATCAGATACGCAGTATTTT. Protein: CASSIFVSAGVSDTQYF. Combining the CDR3 with reference TRBV19 and TRBJ2-3 gives the whole variable domain DGGITQSPKYLFRKEGQNVTLSCEQNLNHDAMYWYRQDPGQGLRLIYYSQIVNDFQKGDIAEGYSVSREKKESFPLTVTSAQKNPTAFYLCASSIFVSAGVSDTQYFGPGTRLTVL.

The V and J genes are TRBV5-1 and TRBJ2-3, with a tentative D call TRBD1 (7 bases). V was pared by 7 bases and J by 3 bases, with 18 bases between. This CDR3 comprises 15 residues. Germline CDR1 is SGHRS and CDR2 is YFSETQ. CDR3 sequence: CASADRDRGTDTQYF. DNA for the CDR3: TGCGCCAGCGCCGACAGGGACCGGGGGACAGATACGCAGTATTTT.

The genes are TRBV7-7 and TRBJ1-1; 9 bases map to TRBD1. CDR1 and CDR2 from the germline V gene are SSHAT and FNYEAQ (reference sequence). CDR3 length: 15 amino acids. V lost 2 bases, J lost 6 bases, and 7 bases stayed unmatched. The CDR3 bases are TGTGCCAGCAGCTTATCGGGACAGGGTGGCGCTGAAGCTTTCTTT. It yields the protein CASSLSGQGGAEAFF.

This sequence joins TRBV29-1 and TRBJ1-2; 11 nucleotides line up with TRBD1. The ends lost 6 bases at V and 8 bases at J; junction bases unmatched: 8. Germline CDR1 and CDR2: SQVTM and ANQGSEA. This CDR3 region has 13 residues. For the CDR3, the DNA is TGCAGCGTGATAGGACAGGGGGCGTGGGGCTACACCTTC. Translation gives CSVIGQGAWGYTF. The entire variable domain, with the rest obtained from reference TRBV29-1 and TRBJ1-2, is as follows: SAVISQKPSRDICQRGTSLTIQCQVDSQVTMMFWYRQQPGQSLTLIATANQGSEATYESGFVIDKFPISRPNLTFSTLTVSNMSPEDSSIYLCSVIGQGAWGYTFGSGTRLTVV.

This clone has just one count. V gene TRBV5-8 combines with J gene TRBJ2-4, with 8 bases fitting TRBD2. This CDR3 comprises 16 residues. Trimming took 3 bases from V and 0 from J; bases not matched to a gene: 5. Per the germline V gene, CDR1 is SGHTS and CDR2 is YDEGEE. The CDR3 loop is CASSSRLALAKNIQYF. The CDR3, as DNA: TGTGCCAGCAGCTCAAGACTAGCGCTAGCCAAAAACATTCAGTACTTC.

This clone was observed once. The chain couples TRBV6-6 to TRBJ2-7; the D gene is possibly TRBD2 (6 bases). Per the germline V gene, CDR1 is MNHNY and CDR2 is SVGAGI (reference sequence). CDR3 length equals 15 residues. Between the trimmed V and J ends, which lost 3 bases and 1 base, there was a span of 13 bases. In nucleotides, the CDR3 is TGTGCCAGCAGTTATTCCGGGAGAGGATCCTACGAGCAGTACTTC. Protein product: CASSYSGRGSYEQYF.

Of note for this clone: At one end the junction does not follow the germline gene, possibly because of a read error. V is TRBV23-1 and J is TRBJ2-7, with 7 bases fitting TRBD2. TRBV23-1 has ORF status, its function being uncertain. The CDR3 spans 12 residues. Here the CDR3 DNA reads TGCGCCAGCAGTCAATCTAAGGGACTACTCCTCTTC. Amino acids: CASSQSKGLLLF.

The chain links TRBV28 to TRBJ2-2, with TRBD2 matching 7 bases. The CDR3 spans 14 residues. J lost 3 bases, V lost 2 bases, and 0 bases had no gene match. Per germline, CDR1 MDHEN and CDR2 SYDVKM. The CDR3 nucleotides read TGTGCCAGCAGTTTAGCGGGGGACACCGGGGAGCTGTTTTTT. This translates into CASSLAGDTGELFF.

The chain combines TRBV4-1 with TRBJ2-1; TRBD1 matches 8 bases. The germline gives CDR1 MGHRA, CDR2 YSYEKL. The CDR3 extends over 16 amino acids. The V gene end was trimmed by 0 bases and the J gene end by 7 bases; junction bases not matched to a gene: 8. CDR3 sequence (DNA): TGCGCCAGCAGCCAAGATATGCGGACAGGGATGAATGAGCAGTTCTTC. This codes for CASSQDMRTGMNEQFF.